The clone carrying this TCR beta chain appeared a few times. As yet, its antigen is unknown. The data belong to a study of cytomegalovirus exposure and HLA in healthy donors. Study-wide points: A missense DCLRE1C variant was associated with V- and J-gene trimming of TCR beta chains in a later analysis, and an independent cohort replicated the association. Presence/absence analyses rested on an assumption that sequencing depth was roughly uniform across donors. TCR sequences were mostly rare, though some public TCRs occurred in many donors.

A multiplex PCR was run with 60 Vbeta primers and 13 Jbeta primers. Some clones are missing from TCRdb's copy, which holds only in-frame ones; the method was immunoSEQ multiplex PCR. The table has roughly 150,000 clones, 66% seen once; the top ten hold around 1.6%. The sequence came from a human donor in good health. Sequenced sample: PBMCs.

CDR3 amino acids: CASSKQGGVTEAFF. CDR3 DNA: TGTGCCAGCAGCAAACAGGGGGGGGTCACTGAAGCTTTCTTT. V gene TRBV9 combines with J gene TRBJ1-1; 8 positions agree with TRBD1. V lost 4 bases and J lost 4; bases outside the gene matches: 6. There are 14 residues in the CDR3. Germline V CDR1 and CDR2: SGDLS, YYNGEE.